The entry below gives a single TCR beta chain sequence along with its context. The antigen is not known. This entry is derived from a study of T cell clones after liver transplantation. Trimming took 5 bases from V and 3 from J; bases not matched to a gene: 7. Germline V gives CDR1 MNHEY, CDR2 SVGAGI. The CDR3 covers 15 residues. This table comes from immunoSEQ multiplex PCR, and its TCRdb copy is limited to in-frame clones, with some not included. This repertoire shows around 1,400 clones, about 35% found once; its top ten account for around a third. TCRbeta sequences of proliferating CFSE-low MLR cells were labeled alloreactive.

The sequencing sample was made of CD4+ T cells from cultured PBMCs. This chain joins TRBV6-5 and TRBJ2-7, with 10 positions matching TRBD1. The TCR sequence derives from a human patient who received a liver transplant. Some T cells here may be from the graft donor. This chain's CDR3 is CASSVTGTGDYEQYF. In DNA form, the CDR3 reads TGTGCCAGCAGTGTGACCGGGACAGGGGACTACGAGCAGTACTTC.